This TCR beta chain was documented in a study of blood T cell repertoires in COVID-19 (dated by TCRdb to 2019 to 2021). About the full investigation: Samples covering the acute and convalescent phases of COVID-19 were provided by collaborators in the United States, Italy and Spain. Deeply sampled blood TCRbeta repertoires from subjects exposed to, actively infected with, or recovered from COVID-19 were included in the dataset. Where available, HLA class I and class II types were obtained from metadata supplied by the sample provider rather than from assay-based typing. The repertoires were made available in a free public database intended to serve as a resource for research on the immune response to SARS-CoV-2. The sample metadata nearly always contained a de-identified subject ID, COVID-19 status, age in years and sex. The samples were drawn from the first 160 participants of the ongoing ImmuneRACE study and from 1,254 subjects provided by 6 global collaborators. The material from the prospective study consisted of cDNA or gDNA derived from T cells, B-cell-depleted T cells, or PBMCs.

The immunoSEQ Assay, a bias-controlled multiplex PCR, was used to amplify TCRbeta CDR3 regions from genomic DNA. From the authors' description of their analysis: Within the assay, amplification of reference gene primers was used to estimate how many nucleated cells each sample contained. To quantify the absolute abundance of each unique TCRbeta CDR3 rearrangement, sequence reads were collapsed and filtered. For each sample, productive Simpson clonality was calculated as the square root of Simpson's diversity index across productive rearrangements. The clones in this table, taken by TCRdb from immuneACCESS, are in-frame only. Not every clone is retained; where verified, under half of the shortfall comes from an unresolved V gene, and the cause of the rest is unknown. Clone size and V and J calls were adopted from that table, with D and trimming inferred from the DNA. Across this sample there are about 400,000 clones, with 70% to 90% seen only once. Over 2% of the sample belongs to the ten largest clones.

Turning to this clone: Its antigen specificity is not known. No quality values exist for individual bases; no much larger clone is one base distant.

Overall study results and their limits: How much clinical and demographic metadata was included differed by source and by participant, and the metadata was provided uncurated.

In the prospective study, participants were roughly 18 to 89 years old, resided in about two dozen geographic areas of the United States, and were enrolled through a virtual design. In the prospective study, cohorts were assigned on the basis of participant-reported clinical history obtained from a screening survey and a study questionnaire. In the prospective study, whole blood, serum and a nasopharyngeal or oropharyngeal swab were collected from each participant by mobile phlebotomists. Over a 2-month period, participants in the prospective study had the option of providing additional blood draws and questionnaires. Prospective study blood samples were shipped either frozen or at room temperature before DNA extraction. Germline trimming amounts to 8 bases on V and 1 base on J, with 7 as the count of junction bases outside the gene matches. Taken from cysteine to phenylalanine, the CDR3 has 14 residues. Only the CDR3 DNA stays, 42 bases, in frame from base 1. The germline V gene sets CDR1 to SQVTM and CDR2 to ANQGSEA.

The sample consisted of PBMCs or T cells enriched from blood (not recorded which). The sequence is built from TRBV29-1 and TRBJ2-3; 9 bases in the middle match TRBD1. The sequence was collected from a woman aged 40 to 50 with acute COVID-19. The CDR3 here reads CSLGGDRGTDTQYF. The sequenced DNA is TGCAGCTTAGGGGGGGACAGGGGCACAGATACGCAGTATTTT.